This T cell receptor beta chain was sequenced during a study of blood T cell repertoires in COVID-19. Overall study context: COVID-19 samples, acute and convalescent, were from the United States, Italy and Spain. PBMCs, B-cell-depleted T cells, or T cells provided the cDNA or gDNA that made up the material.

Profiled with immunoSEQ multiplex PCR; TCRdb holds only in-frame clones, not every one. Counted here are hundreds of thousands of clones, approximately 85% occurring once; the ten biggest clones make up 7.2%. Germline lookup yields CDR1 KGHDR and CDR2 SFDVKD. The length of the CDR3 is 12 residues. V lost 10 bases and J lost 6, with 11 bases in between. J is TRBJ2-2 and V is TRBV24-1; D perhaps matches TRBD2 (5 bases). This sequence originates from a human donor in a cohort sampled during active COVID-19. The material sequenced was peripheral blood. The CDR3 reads CATGRGPGELFF. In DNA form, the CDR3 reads TGTGCCACGGGGAGAGGGCCCGGGGAGCTGTTTTTT.